This entry concerns a single T cell receptor beta chain. The antigen remains undetermined. Only in-frame clones appear in the TCRdb table, and some are missing; sequencing was by immunoSEQ multiplex PCR. The repertoire includes about 710,000 clones, roughly 72% of them detected once, and under 2% sits in the top ten. The sample comes from a study of shared clonotypes between healthy human individuals. Whole-study context: The cohort comprised a couple of women and a few men. Their ages spanned 18 to 49 years.

CD4+ cells yielded CD45RA+ naive and CD45RA-negative memory subsets. Overall study findings and caveats: Rarefaction gave evidence that sorted-subset sequencing remained incomplete despite large depth. Researchers found naive subsets generally carried larger estimated richness than memory subsets.

The CDR3 totals 12 residues. V was clipped by 0 bases and J by 5 bases, with 8 bases between them. CDR1 is GTSNPN, CDR2 SVGIG, per germline (reference sequence). This chain uses TRBV30 with TRBJ2-7; D assignment may be TRBD1 or TRBD2 (5 bases each). This sequence originates from a young woman in good health. Sample: memory CD4+ T cells sorted from blood. Subset meaning: CD45RA-negative fraction. This chain's CDR3 is CAWSVMGDEQYF. Written as DNA, the CDR3 is TGTGCCTGGAGTGTGATGGGGGACGAGCAGTACTTC.